This T cell receptor (beta chain) was identified during a study of CXCR3-negative and CXCR3-positive naive CD8 T cells. In the case of this clonotype: What it binds is unknown.

Overall study results and limits: Higher TRB CDR3 hydrophobicity marked CXCR3-positive naive cells relative to CXCR3-negative naive cells. Surface CD5 looked about the same in the naive subsets, so the authors worked out TCR strength from TRB CDR3 properties.

CDR1 and CDR2 (germline): SGHTA, FQGNSA. The CDR3 runs to 15 residues. Carrying UMI labels, the TRB cDNA libraries were prepared through 5' RACE. From its re-call of the 5' RACE reads, TCRdb lists each CDR3 protein once, without DNA. The listing contains around 88,000 distinct CDR3 sequences. The sequenced material came from naive CXCR3+ CD8+ T cells from blood. Subset indicated: CD45RO-CCR7+CD27+CD95- naive CD8+ T cells expressing CXCR3 (TNR3+). The chain joins TRBV7-2 to TRBJ2-3. This receptor was obtained from a human donor in good health. Some clones in this sample may be carry-over from other donors' samples. CDR3 loop: CASSDRLPRTDTQYF. Full variable domain (missing parts from reference TRBV7-2 and TRBJ2-3): GAGVSQSPSNKVTEKGKDVELRCDPISGHTALYWYRQSLGQGLEFLIYFQGNSAPDKSGLPSDRFSAERTGGSVSTLTIQRTQQEDSAVYLCASSDRLPRTDTQYFGPGTRLTVL.